The source of this T cell receptor beta chain is a study of cytomegalovirus exposure and HLA in healthy donors. Findings and caveats of the study: Association of under 20,000 TCR beta sequences with HLA alleles was found at 0.05 false discovery rate in a later analysis. When a later analysis compared HLA-associated TCR beta chains with equally common others, the HLA-associated chains turned out to be more clonally expanded and to have lower generation probabilities.

PCR employed 60 Vbeta and 13 Jbeta primers. Per the study methods: A later analysis tallied about 80 million unique TCR beta chains, some 10 million of them shared. TCRdb's copy holds only in-frame clones and misses some; the assay was immunoSEQ multiplex PCR. V and J calls and clone size come straight from that table; D and trimming were deduced from the DNA. The sample has about 81,000 clones, over 65% seen once. With respect to this clone: Its antigen is unknown.

The length of the CDR3 is 13 residues. V was clipped by 3 bases and J by 9 bases; unmatched bases: 5. Germline V gives CDR1 KGHSH, CDR2 LQKENI. The chain employs TRBV18 and TRBJ2-3; 8 bases fit TRBD2. This TCR was recovered from a man aged 50 or older in good health and CMV-seropositive. The sample taken for sequencing was PBMCs. The CDR3 loop is CASSPQTSDTQYF. CDR3 bases: TGTGCCAGCTCACCTCAGACTAGCGACACGCAGTATTTT.